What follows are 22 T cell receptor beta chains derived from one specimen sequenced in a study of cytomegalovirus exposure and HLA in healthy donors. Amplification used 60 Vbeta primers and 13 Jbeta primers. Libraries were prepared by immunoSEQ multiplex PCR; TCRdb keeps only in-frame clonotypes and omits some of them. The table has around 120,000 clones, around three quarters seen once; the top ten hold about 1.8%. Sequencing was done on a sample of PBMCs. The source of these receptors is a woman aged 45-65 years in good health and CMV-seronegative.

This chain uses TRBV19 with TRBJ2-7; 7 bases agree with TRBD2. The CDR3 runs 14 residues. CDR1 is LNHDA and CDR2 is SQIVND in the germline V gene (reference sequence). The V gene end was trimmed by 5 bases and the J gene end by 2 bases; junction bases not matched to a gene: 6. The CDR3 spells CASSDTSVTYEQYF. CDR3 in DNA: TGTGCCAGTAGTGACACTAGCGTCACCTACGAGCAGTACTTC.

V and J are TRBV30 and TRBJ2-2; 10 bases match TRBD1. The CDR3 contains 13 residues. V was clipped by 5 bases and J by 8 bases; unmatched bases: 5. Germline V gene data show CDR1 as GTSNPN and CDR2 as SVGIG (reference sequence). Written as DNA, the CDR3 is TGTGCCTGGTCAGGGACAGGGGTGGGGGAGCTGTTTTTT. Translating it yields CAWSGTGVGELFF.

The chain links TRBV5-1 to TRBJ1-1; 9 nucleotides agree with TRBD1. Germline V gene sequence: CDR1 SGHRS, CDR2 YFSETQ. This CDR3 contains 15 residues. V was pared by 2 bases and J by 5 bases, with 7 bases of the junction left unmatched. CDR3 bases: TGCGCCAGCAGCTTTGCCGGGACAGGGAGAACTGAAGCTTTCTTT. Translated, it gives CASSFAGTGRTEAFF.

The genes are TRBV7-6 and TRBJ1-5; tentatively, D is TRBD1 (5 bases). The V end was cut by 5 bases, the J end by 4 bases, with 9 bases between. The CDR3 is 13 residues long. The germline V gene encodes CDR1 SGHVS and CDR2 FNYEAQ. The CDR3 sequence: CASSPGGNQPQHF. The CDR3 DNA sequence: TGTGCCAGCAGCCCCGGGGGGAATCAGCCCCAGCATTTT.

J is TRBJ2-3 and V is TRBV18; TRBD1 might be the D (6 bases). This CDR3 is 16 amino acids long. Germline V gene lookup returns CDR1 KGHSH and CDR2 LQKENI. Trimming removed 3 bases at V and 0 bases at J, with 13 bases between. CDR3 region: CASSPFRDISTDTQYF. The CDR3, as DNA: TGTGCCAGCTCACCCTTCCGGGACATTAGCACAGATACGCAGTATTTT.

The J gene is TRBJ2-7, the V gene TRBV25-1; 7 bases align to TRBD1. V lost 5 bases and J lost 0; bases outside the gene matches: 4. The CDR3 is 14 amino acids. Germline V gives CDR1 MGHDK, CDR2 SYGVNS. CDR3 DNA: TGTGCCAGCAGTTTCACAGGGGCCTCCTACGAGCAGTACTTC. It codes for CASSFTGASYEQYF.

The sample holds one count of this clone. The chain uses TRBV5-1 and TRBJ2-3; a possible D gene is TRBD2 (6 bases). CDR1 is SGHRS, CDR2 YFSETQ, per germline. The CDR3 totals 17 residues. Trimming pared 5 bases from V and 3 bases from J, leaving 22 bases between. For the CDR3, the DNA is TGCGCCAGCAGGCCGAAAATTGCTCGGGAGAAAACAGATACGCAGTATTTT. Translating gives CASRPKIAREKTDTQYF.

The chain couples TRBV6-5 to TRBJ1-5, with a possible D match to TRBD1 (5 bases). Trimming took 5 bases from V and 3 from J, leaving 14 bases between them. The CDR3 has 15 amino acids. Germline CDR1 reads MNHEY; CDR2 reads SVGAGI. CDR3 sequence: CASSGRTGLNQPQHF. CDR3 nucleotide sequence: TGTGCCAGCAGTGGCAGAACAGGTCTCAATCAGCCCCAGCATTTT.

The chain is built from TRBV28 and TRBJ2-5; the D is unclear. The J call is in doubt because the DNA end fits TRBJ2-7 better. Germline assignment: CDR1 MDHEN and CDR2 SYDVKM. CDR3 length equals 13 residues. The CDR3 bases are TGTGCCAGCAGTTCATCTGACTCCTACGAGCAGTACTTC. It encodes CASSSSDSYEQYF.

CDR3: CASARRRSYNEQFF. The CDR3 region has the DNA TGTGCCAGCGCCCGGAGGCGGTCCTACAATGAGCAGTTCTTC. This chain connects TRBV7-2 to TRBJ2-1; possible D gene TRBD2, 5 bases. CDR1 and CDR2 (germline): SGHTA, FQGNSA. The CDR3 is 14 residues long. V lost 8 bases to trimming and J lost 1 base, with 12 bases between them. The variable domain in full, completed from reference TRBV7-2 and TRBJ2-1, reads GAGVSQSPSNKVTEKGKDVELRCDPISGHTALYWYRQSLGQGLEFLIYFQGNSAPDKSGLPSDRFSAERTGGSVSTLTIQRTQQEDSAVYLCASARRRSYNEQFFGPGTRLTVL.

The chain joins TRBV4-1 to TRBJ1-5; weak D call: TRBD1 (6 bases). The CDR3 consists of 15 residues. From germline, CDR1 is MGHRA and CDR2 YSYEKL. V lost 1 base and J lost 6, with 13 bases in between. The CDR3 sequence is CASSQGYPGVQPQHF. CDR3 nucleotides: TGCGCCAGCAGCCAAGGCTATCCAGGGGTTCAGCCCCAGCATTTT.

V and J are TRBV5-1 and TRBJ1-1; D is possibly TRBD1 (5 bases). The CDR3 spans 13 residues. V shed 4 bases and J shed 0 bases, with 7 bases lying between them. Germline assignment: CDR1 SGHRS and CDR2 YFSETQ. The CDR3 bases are TGCGCCAGCAGCAAGACAGTGAACACTGAAGCTTTCTTT. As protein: CASSKTVNTEAFF. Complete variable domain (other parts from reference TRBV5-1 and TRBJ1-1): KAGVTQTPRYLIKTRGQQVTLSCSPISGHRSVSWYQQTPGQGLQFLFEYFSETQRNKGNFPGRFSGRQFSNSRSEMNVSTLELGDSALYLCASSKTVNTEAFFGQGTRLTVV.

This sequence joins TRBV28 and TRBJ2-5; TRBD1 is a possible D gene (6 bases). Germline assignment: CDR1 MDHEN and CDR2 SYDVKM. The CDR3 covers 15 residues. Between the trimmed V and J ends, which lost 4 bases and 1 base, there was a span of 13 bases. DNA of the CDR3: TGTGCCAGCAGTTGGTCGACAGGCGGCCAAGAGACCCAGTACTTC. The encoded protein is CASSWSTGGQETQYF. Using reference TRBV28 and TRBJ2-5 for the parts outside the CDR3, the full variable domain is DVKVTQSSRYLVKRTGEKVFLECVQDMDHENMFWYRQDPGLGLRLIYFSYDVKMKEKGDIPEGYSVSREKKERFSLILESASTNQTSMYLCASSWSTGGQETQYFGPGTRLLVL.

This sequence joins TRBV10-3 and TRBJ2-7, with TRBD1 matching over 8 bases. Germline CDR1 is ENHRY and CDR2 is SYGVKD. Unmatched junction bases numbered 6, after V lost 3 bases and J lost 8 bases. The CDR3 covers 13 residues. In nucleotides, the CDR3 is TGTGCCATCAGTGAAGGACAGGGTATTCAGCAGTACTTC. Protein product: CAISEGQGIQQYF.

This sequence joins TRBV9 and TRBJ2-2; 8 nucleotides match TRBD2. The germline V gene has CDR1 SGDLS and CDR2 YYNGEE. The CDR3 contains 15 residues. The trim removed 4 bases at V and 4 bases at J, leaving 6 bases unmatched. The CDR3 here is CASSRGLGSTGELFF. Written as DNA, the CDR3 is TGTGCCAGCAGCAGGGGACTAGGATCCACCGGGGAGCTGTTTTTT.

The CDR3 sequence is CASSSTSGSADTQYF. In nucleotides, the CDR3 is TGTGCCAGCAGTTCTACTAGCGGGAGCGCAGATACGCAGTATTTT. The J gene is TRBJ2-3, the V gene TRBV6-1; TRBD2 matches at 11 bases. The CDR3 sequence is 15 residues long. Unmatched junction bases numbered 5, after V lost 5 bases and J lost 4 bases. Germline V lookup: CDR1 MNHNS, CDR2 SASEGT.

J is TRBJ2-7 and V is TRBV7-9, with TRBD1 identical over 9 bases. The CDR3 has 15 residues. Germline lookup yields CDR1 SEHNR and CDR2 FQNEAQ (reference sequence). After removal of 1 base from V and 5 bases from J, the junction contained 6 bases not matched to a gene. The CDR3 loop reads CASSLGDRVPNEQYV. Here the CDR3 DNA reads TGTGCCAGCAGCTTAGGGGACAGGGTTCCCAACGAGCAGTACGTC.

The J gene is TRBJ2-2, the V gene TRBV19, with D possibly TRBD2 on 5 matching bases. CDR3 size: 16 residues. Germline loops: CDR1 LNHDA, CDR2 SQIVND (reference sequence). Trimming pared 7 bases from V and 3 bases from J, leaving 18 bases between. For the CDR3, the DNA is TGTGCCAGTACCTCCCTTGGAGGCGCCCACACCGGGGAGCTGTTTTTT. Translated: CASTSLGGAHTGELFF.

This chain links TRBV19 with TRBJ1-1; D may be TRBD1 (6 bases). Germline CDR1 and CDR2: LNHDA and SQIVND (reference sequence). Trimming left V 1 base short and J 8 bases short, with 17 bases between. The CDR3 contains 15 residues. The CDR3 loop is CASSIGTVRQVEAFF. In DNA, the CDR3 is TGTGCCAGTAGTATAGGAACAGTTCGACAGGTGGAAGCTTTCTTT.

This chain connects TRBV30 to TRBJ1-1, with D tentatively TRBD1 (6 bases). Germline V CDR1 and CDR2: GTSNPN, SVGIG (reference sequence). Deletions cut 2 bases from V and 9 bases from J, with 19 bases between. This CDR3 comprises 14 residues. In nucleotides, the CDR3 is TGTGCCTGGAGTAATCGGGGGGGCGCTTTTAAAGCTTTCTTT. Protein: CAWSNRGGAFKAFF.

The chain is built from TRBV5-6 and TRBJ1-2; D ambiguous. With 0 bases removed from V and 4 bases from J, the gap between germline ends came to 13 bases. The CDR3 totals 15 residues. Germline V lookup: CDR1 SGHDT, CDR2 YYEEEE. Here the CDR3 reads CASSLGTGRGYGYTF. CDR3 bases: TGTGCCAGCAGCTTGGGTACGGGCCGGGGCTATGGCTACACCTTC.

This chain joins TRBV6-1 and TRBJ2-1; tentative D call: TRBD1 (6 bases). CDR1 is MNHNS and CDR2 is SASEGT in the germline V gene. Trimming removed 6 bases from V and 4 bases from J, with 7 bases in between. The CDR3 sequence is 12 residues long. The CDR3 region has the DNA TGTGCCAGCAGGGACAGATACAATGAGCAGTTCTTC. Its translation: CASRDRYNEQFF.